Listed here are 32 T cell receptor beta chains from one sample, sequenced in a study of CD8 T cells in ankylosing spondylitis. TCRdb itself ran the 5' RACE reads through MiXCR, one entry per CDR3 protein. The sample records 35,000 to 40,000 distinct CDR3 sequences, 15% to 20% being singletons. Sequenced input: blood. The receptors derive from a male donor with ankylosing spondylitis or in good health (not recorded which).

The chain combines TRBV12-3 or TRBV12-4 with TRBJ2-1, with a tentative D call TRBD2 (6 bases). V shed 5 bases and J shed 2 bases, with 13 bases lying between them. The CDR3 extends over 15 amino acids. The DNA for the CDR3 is TGTGCCAGCAGTCTGAGCGGAGGGGCCTACAATGAGCAGTTCTTC. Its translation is CASSLSGGAYNEQFF.

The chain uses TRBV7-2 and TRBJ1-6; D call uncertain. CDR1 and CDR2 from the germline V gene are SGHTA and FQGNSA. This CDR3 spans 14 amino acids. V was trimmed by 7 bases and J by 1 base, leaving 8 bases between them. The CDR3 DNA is TGTGCCAGCACCGTAGGGTCCTATAATTCACCCCTCCACTTT. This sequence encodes CASTVGSYNSPLHF.

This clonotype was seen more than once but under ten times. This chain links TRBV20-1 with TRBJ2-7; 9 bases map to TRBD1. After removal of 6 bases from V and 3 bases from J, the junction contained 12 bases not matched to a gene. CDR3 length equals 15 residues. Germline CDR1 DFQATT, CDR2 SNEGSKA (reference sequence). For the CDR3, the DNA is TGCAGTGCCTCGCGAGGGACAGGGAGAATCTACGAGCAGTACGTC. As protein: CSASRGTGRIYEQYV.

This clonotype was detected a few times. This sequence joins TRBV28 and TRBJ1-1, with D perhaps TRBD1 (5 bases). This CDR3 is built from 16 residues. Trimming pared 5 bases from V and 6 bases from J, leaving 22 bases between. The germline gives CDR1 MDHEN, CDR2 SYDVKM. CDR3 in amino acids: CASSPLRQRGIAEAFF. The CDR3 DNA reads TGTGCCAGCAGTCCCCTCCGACAGCGGGGCATCGCTGAAGCTTTCTTT. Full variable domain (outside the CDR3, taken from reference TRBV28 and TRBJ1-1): DVKVTQSSRYLVKRTGEKVFLECVQDMDHENMFWYRQDPGLGLRLIYFSYDVKMKEKGDIPEGYSVSREKKERFSLILESASTNQTSMYLCASSPLRQRGIAEAFFGQGTRLTVV.

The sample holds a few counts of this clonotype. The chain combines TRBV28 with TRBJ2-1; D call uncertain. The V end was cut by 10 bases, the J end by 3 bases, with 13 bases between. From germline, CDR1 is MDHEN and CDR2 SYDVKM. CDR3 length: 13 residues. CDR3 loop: CAIARENYNEQFF. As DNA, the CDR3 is TGTGCCATCGCCCGCGAGAACTACAATGAGCAGTTCTTC.

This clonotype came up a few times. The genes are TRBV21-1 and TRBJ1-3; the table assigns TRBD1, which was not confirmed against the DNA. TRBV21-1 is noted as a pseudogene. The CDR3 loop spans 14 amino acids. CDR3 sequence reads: CASRRQGAGNTIYF. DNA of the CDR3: TGTGCCAGCAGGAGACAGGGTGCTGGAAACACCATATATTTT.

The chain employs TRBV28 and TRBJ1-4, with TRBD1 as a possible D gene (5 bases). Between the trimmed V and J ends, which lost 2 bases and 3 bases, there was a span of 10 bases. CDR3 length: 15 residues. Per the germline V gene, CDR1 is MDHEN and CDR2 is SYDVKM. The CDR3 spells CASSLIQGPNEKLFF. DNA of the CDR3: TGTGCCAGCAGTTTAATCCAGGGACCTAATGAAAAACTGTTTTTT. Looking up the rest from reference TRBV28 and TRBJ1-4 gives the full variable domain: DVKVTQSSRYLVKRTGEKVFLECVQDMDHENMFWYRQDPGLGLRLIYFSYDVKMKEKGDIPEGYSVSREKKERFSLILESASTNQTSMYLCASSLIQGPNEKLFFGSGTQLSVL.

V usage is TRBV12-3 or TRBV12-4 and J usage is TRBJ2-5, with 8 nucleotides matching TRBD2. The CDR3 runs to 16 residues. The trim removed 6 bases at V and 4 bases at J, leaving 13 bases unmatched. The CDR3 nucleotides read TGTGCCAGCAGCCCCATGTCAGCGGGAGCGTCAGAGACCCAGTACTTC. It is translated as CASSPMSAGASETQYF.

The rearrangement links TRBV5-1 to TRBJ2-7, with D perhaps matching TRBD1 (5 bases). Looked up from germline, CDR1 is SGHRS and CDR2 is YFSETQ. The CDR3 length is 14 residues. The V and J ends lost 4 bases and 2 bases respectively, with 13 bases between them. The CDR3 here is CASSPLQATYEQYF. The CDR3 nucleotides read TGCGCCAGCAGCCCCCTACAGGCAACCTACGAGCAGTACTTC.

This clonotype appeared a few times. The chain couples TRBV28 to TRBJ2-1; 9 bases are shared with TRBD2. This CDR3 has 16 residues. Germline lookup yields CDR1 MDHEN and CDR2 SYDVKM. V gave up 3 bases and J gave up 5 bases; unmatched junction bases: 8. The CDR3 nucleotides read TGTGCCAGCAGTTTCCCGGCGGTAGCGGGGGACAATGAGCAGTTCTTC. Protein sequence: CASSFPAVAGDNEQFF.

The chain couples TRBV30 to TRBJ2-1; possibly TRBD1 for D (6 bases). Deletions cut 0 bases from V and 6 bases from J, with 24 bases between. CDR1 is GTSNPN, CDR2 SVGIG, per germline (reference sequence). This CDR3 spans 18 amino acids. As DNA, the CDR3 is TGTGCCTGGAGTGTACAGGTAGGGGGTCCACGAGGAATCAATGAGCAGTTCTTC. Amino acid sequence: CAWSVQVGGPRGINEQFF. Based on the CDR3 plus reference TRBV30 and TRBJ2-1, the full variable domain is SQTIHQWPATLVQPVGSPLSLECTVEGTSNPNLYWYRQAAGRGLQLLFYSVGIGQISSEVPQNLSASRPQDRQFILSSKKLLLSDSGFYLCAWSVQVGGPRGINEQFFGPGTRLTVL.

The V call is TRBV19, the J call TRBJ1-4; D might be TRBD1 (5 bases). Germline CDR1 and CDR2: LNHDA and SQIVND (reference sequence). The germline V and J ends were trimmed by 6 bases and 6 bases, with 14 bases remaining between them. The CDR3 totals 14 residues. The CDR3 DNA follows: TGTGCCAGTAGCCTCCAGGGATTTGATGAAAAACTGTTTTTT. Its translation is CASSLQGFDEKLFF. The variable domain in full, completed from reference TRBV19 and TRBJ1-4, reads DGGITQSPKYLFRKEGQNVTLSCEQNLNHDAMYWYRQDPGQGLRLIYYSQIVNDFQKGDIAEGYSVSREKKESFPLTVTSAQKNPTAFYLCASSLQGFDEKLFFGSGTQLSVL.

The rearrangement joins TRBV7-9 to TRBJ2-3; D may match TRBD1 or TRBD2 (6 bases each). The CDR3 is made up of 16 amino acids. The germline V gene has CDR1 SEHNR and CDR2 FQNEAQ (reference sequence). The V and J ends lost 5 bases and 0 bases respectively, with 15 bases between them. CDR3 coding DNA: TGTGCCAGCAGCCCGCGGGGACAATTTAGCACAGATACGCAGTATTTT. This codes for CASSPRGQFSTDTQYF.

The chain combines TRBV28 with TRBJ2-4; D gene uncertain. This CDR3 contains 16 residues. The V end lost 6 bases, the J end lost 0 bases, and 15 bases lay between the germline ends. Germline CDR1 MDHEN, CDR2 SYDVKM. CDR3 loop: CASSQKGLLAKNIQYF. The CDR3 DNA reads TGTGCCAGCAGCCAGAAAGGTCTCCTAGCCAAAAACATTCAGTACTTC.

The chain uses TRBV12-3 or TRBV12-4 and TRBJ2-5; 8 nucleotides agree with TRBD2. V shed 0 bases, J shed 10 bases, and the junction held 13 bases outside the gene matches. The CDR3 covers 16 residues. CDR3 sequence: CASSLARTSSGGGQYF. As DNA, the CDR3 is TGTGCCAGCAGTTTAGCAAGGACTAGCTCCGGAGGTGGCCAGTACTTC.

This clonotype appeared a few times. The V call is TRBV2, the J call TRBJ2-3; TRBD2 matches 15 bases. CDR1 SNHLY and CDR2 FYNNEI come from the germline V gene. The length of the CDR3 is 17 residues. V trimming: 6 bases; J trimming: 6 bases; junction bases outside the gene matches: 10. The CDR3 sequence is CASRGLAGGSSLDTQYF. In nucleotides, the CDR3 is TGTGCCAGCAGGGGACTAGCGGGGGGCTCTTCTTTGGATACGCAGTATTTT.

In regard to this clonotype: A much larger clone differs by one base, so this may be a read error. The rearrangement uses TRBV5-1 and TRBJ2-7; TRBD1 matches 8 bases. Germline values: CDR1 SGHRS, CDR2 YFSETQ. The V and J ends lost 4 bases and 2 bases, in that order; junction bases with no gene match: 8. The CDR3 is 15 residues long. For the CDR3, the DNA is TGCGCCAGCAGCCTTGACAGGGGACCTACCTACGAGCAGTACGTC. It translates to CASSLDRGPTYEQYV.

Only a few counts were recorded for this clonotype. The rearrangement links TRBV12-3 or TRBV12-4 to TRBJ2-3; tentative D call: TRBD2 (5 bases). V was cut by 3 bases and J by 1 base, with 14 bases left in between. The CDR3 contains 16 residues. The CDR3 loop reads CASSLGSSRGTDTQYF. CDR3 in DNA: TGTGCCAGCAGTTTGGGGAGCTCCCGCGGCACAGATACGCAGTATTTT.

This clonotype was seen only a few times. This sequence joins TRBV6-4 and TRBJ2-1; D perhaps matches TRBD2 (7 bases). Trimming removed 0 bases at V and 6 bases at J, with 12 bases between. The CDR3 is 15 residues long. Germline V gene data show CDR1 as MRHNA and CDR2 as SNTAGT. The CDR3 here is CASSDSGGQGNEQFF. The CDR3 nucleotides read TGTGCCAGCAGTGACTCGGGGGGGCAGGGCAATGAGCAGTTCTTC.

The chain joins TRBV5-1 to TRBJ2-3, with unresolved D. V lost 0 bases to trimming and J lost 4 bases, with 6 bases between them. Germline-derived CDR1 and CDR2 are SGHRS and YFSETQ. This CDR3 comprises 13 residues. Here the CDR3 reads CASSLAHADTQYF. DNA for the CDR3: TGCGCCAGCAGCTTGGCCCACGCAGATACGCAGTATTTT.

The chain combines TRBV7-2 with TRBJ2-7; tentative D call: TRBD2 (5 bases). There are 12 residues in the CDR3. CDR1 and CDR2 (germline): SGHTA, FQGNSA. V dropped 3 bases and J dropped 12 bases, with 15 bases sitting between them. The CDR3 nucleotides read TGTGCCAGCAGCTTCGACACTAGGCTAGTGTACTTC. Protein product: CASSFDTRLVYF.

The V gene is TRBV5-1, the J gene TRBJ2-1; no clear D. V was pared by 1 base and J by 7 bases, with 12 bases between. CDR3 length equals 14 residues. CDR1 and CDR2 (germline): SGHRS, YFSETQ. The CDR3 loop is CASSLQLGLNEQFF. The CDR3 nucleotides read TGCGCCAGCAGCTTGCAGCTAGGATTAAATGAGCAGTTCTTC. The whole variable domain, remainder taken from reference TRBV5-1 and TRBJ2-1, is KAGVTQTPRYLIKTRGQQVTLSCSPISGHRSVSWYQQTPGQGLQFLFEYFSETQRNKGNFPGRFSGRQFSNSRSEMNVSTLELGDSALYLCASSLQLGLNEQFFGPGTRLTVL.

The CDR3, as DNA: TGCAGCGTTGAAGCGACTCCGGCAGATACGCAGTATTTT. It encodes CSVEATPADTQYF. The chain is built from TRBV29-1 and TRBJ2-3; D unclear. V was shortened by 1 base and J by 4 bases, with 9 bases between the two germline ends. Looked up from germline, CDR1 is SQVTM and CDR2 is ANQGSEA. The CDR3 length is 13 residues.

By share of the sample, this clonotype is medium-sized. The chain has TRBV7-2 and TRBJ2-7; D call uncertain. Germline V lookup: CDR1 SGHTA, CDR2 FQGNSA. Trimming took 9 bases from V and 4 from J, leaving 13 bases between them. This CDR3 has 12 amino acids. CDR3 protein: CARRLLGYEQYV. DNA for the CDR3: TGTGCCAGGAGACTTCTGGGTTACGAGCAGTACGTC.

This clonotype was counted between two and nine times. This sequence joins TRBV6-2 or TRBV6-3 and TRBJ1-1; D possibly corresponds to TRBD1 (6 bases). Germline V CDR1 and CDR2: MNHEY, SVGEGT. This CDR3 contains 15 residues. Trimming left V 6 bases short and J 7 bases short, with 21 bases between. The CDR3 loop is CASRKSFRGPNEAFF. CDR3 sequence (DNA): TGTGCCAGCAGAAAATCCTTCCGGGGGCCCAATGAAGCTTTCTTT.

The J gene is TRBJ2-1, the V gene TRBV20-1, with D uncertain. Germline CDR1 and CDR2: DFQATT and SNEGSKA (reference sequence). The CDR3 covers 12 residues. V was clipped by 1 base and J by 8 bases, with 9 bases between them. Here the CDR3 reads CSARVSWDEQFF. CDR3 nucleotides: TGCAGTGCTAGAGTTAGCTGGGATGAGCAGTTCTTC.

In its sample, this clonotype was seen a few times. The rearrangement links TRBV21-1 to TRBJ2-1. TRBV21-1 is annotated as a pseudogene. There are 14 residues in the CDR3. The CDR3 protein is CASSTRGPYNEQFF. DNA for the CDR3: TGTGCCAGCAGCACCCGGGGCCCCTACAATGAGCAGTTCTTC.

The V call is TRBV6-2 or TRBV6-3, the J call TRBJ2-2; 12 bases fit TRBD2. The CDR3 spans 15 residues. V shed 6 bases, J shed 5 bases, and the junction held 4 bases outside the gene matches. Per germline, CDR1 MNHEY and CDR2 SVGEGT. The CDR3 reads CASSKTSGSTGELFF. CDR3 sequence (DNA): TGTGCCAGCAGCAAGACTAGCGGGAGTACCGGGGAGCTGTTTTTT.

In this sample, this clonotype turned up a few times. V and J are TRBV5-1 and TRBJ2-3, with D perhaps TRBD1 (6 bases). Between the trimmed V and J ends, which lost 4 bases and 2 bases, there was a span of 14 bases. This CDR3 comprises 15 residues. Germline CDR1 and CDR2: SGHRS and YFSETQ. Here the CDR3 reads CASSGRNRDTDTQYF. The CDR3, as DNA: TGCGCCAGCAGCGGCCGTAACAGGGACACAGATACGCAGTATTTT. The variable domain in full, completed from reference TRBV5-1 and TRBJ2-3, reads KAGVTQTPRYLIKTRGQQVTLSCSPISGHRSVSWYQQTPGQGLQFLFEYFSETQRNKGNFPGRFSGRQFSNSRSEMNVSTLELGDSALYLCASSGRNRDTDTQYFGPGTRLTVL.

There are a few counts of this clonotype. CDR3 sequence: CASSPGGLEQFF. CDR3 coding DNA: TGTGCCAGCAGTCCCGGGGGCCTTGAGCAGTTCTTC. This sequence joins TRBV11-2 and TRBJ2-1; D may match TRBD1 or TRBD2 (6 bases each). Trimming took 6 bases from V and 9 from J, leaving 12 bases between them. This CDR3 region has 12 residues. Per the germline V gene, CDR1 is SGHAT and CDR2 is FQNNGV.

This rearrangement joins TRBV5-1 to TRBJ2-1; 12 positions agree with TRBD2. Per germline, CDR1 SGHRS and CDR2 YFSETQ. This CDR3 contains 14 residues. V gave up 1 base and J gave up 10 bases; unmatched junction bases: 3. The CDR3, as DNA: TGCGCCAGCAGCTTGCGACTAGCGGGGGCAGAGCAGTTCTTC. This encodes CASSLRLAGAEQFF.

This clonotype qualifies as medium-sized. CDR3 DNA sequence: TGTGCCAGCGAAGGGAACGGGGACACCGGGGAGCTGTTTTTT. Its protein product is CASEGNGDTGELFF. The rearrangement links TRBV6-1 to TRBJ2-2, with D tentatively TRBD2 (5 bases). CDR3 length equals 14 residues. The germline V and J ends were trimmed by 8 bases and 3 bases, with 13 bases remaining between them. Germline V gene lookup returns CDR1 MNHNS and CDR2 SASEGT.